The 30 T cell receptor beta chains reported below all come from one sample, sequenced in a study of blood T cell repertoires in COVID-19. Using immunoSEQ multiplex PCR, the repertoire was profiled, and TCRdb retains in-frame clones only, with some absent. The top ten hold under 30% of the sample, which has 31,000 or so clones, approximately 89% seen once. Sequenced: peripheral blood. The source is a man aged 80 or over with acute or convalescent COVID-19.

The gene calls are TRBV5-6 and TRBJ2-7; maybe TRBD2 (7 bases). The CDR3 is made up of 18 amino acids. From germline, CDR1 is SGHDT and CDR2 YYEEEE. Trimming stripped 4 bases from V and 0 bases from J, with 23 bases between. CDR3 sequence (DNA): TGTGCCAGCAGCCGCGGAAGCGGGACAAGGGATTTCTCCTACGAGCAGTACTTC. Translating gives CASSRGSGTRDFSYEQYF.

The chain links TRBV11-3 to TRBJ1-1; 7 bases agree with TRBD1. CDR3 length equals 16 residues. J gave up 0 bases and V 3 bases, and 7 bases lay outside the gene matches. Germline V gene lookup returns CDR1 SGHNT and CDR2 YENEEA. CDR3 amino acids: CASSFSNRGMNTEAFF. The CDR3 DNA reads TGTGCCAGCAGCTTCTCCAACAGGGGAATGAACACTGAAGCTTTCTTT. Combining the CDR3 with reference TRBV11-3 and TRBJ1-1 gives the whole variable domain EAGVVQSPRYKIIEKKQPVAFWCNPISGHNTLYWYLQNLGQGPELLIRYENEEAVDDSQLPKDRFSAERLKGVDSTLKIQPAELGDSAVYLCASSFSNRGMNTEAFFGQGTRLTVV.

The gene calls are TRBV5-4 and TRBJ2-3, with a tentative D call TRBD2 (6 bases). The V end was cut by 4 bases, the J end by 2 bases, with 14 bases between. The germline V gene encodes CDR1 SGHNT and CDR2 YYREEE (reference sequence). The CDR3 contains 15 residues. CDR3 DNA: TGTGCCAGCAGCCCCGGCGGGGTCTTCACAGATACGCAGTATTTT. This codes for CASSPGGVFTDTQYF.

The genes are TRBV7-2 and TRBJ1-1; 8 bases agree with TRBD1. After removal of 6 bases from V and 3 bases from J, the junction contained 6 bases not matched to a gene. This CDR3 has 14 amino acids. Germline CDR1 SGHTA, CDR2 FQGNSA. CDR3 DNA sequence: TGTGCCAGCAGACCTCAGGGGGCCGACACTGAAGCTTTCTTT. Amino acids: CASRPQGADTEAFF.

This rearrangement joins TRBV19 to TRBJ1-1; D possibly corresponds to TRBD1 (6 bases). V lost 6 bases to trimming and J lost 5 bases, with 16 bases between them. There are 14 residues in the CDR3. Germline CDR1 reads LNHDA; CDR2 reads SQIVND (reference sequence). CDR3 residues: CASSWGRDKTEAFF. For the CDR3, the DNA is TGTGCCAGTAGCTGGGGGAGGGACAAAACTGAAGCTTTCTTT.

The chain joins TRBV5-4 to TRBJ2-7; no reliable D call. The CDR3 sequence is 16 residues long. CDR1 is SGHNT, CDR2 YYREEE, per germline (reference sequence). V lost 0 bases, J lost 5 bases, and 18 bases lay in between. The CDR3 region has the DNA TGTGCCAGCAGCTTGGGATTAAGGAGAGCTTGGGACGAGCAGTACTTC. Protein: CASSLGLRRAWDEQYF.

The V gene is TRBV5-1, the J gene TRBJ1-5; no reliable D call. Germline V CDR1 and CDR2: SGHRS, YFSETQ. V gave up 0 bases and J gave up 2 bases, with 12 bases separating them. The CDR3 has 16 residues. CDR3 loop: CASSLVPGMGNQPQHF. The CDR3 coding sequence is TGCGCCAGCAGCTTGGTACCGGGAATGGGCAATCAGCCCCAGCATTTT.

The chain uses TRBV18 and TRBJ2-1; D gene ambiguous. CDR1 KGHSH and CDR2 LQKENI come from the germline V gene. The CDR3 has 13 residues. Trimming took 3 bases from V and 2 from J, leaving 5 bases between them. The CDR3 DNA reads TGTGCCAGCTCACCCTCCCCCTACAATGAGCAGTTCTTC. Its translation is CASSPSPYNEQFF.

V is TRBV19 and J is TRBJ1-5; unclear D gene. V dropped 7 bases and J dropped 11 bases, with 18 bases sitting between them. Germline V gives CDR1 LNHDA, CDR2 SQIVND (reference sequence). The CDR3 runs 13 residues. The CDR3 nucleotides are TGTGCCAGTAAACCTCCAGGCCTGCAGTCCCAGCATTTT. The encoded protein is CASKPPGLQSQHF.

CDR3 coding DNA: TGTGCCAGCAGCCGCCGGCGAGGATTGGCAGATACGCAGTATTTT. Translating gives CASSRRRGLADTQYF. This rearrangement joins TRBV7-2 to TRBJ2-3; D unclear. The germline gives CDR1 SGHTA, CDR2 FQGNSA. The CDR3 has 15 residues. V dropped 5 bases and J dropped 4 bases, with 16 bases sitting between them.

This chain links TRBV7-2 with TRBJ1-5, with D hard to call. The CDR3 covers 14 residues. Germline V gene sequence: CDR1 SGHTA, CDR2 FQGNSA. Trimming cost V 8 bases and J 4 bases, with 15 bases left between them. The CDR3, as DNA: TGTGCCAGCGGCCCGGACTCCGCTAATCAGCCCCAGCATTTT. Its protein product is CASGPDSANQPQHF.

This chain connects TRBV4-1 to TRBJ2-1, with a tentative D call TRBD2 (6 bases). Germline values: CDR1 MGHRA, CDR2 YSYEKL. Trimming removed 6 bases from V and 0 bases from J, with 18 bases in between. The CDR3 has 17 residues. In nucleotides, the CDR3 is TGCGCCAGCAGTCGTAGCGGAACCTACAGCTCCTACAATGAGCAGTTCTTC. Its translation is CASSRSGTYSSYNEQFF.

The genes are TRBV27 and TRBJ2-3; D is unclear. Germline V lookup: CDR1 MNHEY, CDR2 SMNVEV (reference sequence). The germline V and J ends were trimmed by 5 bases and 3 bases, with 3 bases remaining between them. The CDR3 is 11 amino acids. As DNA, the CDR3 is TGTGCCAGCAGTACAACAGATACGCAGTATTTT. Translating gives CASSTTDTQYF.

The rearrangement joins TRBV6-6 to TRBJ1-3, with D possibly being TRBD1 (5 bases). Trimming pared 6 bases from V and 0 bases from J, leaving 12 bases between. Germline V gene data show CDR1 as MNHNY and CDR2 as SVGAGI (reference sequence). This CDR3 has 15 amino acids. CDR3 region: CASRPTGNSGNTIYF. Here the CDR3 DNA reads TGTGCCAGCAGGCCAACAGGCAACTCTGGAAACACCATATATTTT.

The V gene is TRBV19, the J gene TRBJ2-7, with 8 bases lining up with TRBD1. Germline lookup yields CDR1 LNHDA and CDR2 SQIVND (reference sequence). V trimming: 5 bases; J trimming: 0 bases; junction bases outside the gene matches: 6. CDR3 length: 15 amino acids. The DNA for the CDR3 is TGTGCCAGTAGTGCCGGACAGGGAGACTCCTACGAGCAGTACTTC. Translation gives CASSAGQGDSYEQYF.

The CDR3 DNA follows: TGTGCCAGCAGTGAATCAGGTCATGAGCAGTTCTTC. Translated: CASSESGHEQFF. V and J are TRBV6-1 and TRBJ2-1; D is uncertain. Per germline, CDR1 MNHNS and CDR2 SASEGT. The CDR3 is made up of 12 amino acids. The V end lost 2 bases, the J end lost 8 bases, and 7 bases lay between the germline ends.

The rearrangement links TRBV2 to TRBJ2-6, with D possibly matching TRBD2 (6 bases). CDR3 length: 18 amino acids. Per the germline V gene, CDR1 is SNHLY and CDR2 is FYNNEI. The V and J ends lost 2 bases and 1 base respectively, with 15 bases between them. The chain's CDR3 is CASSEYGGSESGANVLTF. The CDR3 DNA is TGTGCCAGCAGTGAATATGGGGGGTCGGAGTCTGGGGCCAACGTCCTGACTTTC.

The genes are TRBV5-1 and TRBJ2-6, with 9 positions matching TRBD1. V gave up 5 bases and J gave up 2 bases; unmatched junction bases: 2. CDR1 SGHRS and CDR2 YFSETQ come from the germline V gene. The CDR3 consists of 15 residues. The CDR3 nucleotides read TGCGCCAGCAGAACAGGGGGCGCTGGGGCCAACGTCCTGACTTTC. Translated: CASRTGGAGANVLTF.

The chain links TRBV19 to TRBJ2-1, with D possibly being TRBD1 (6 bases). Germline CDR1 and CDR2: LNHDA and SQIVND (reference sequence). The V and J ends lost 3 bases and 8 bases respectively, with 20 bases between them. This CDR3 region has 16 residues. CDR3 sequence reads: CASSMAVGTTKDEQFF. The CDR3 DNA follows: TGTGCCAGTAGTATGGCTGTAGGGACAACAAAGGATGAGCAGTTCTTC.

The V call is TRBV6-5, the J call TRBJ1-5; unclear D gene. V was shortened by 6 bases and J by 4 bases, with 10 bases between the two germline ends. Germline assignment: CDR1 MNHEY and CDR2 SVGAGI. This CDR3 region has 13 residues. The CDR3 region is CASSRSPNQPQHF. The CDR3 DNA sequence: TGTGCCAGCAGCAGGTCCCCTAATCAGCCCCAGCATTTT.

The rearrangement links TRBV19 to TRBJ1-6, with D perhaps TRBD1 (5 bases). The V gene's germline CDR1 is LNHDA and CDR2 SQIVND (reference sequence). Trimming cost V 3 bases and J 12 bases, with 18 bases left between them. This CDR3 region has 15 residues. CDR3 sequence reads: CASSMTVAETIPLHF. CDR3 nucleotides: TGTGCCAGTAGTATGACAGTTGCGGAGACCATACCCCTCCACTTT.

The chain carries TRBV7-2 and TRBJ2-7; D not certain. This CDR3 contains 15 residues. CDR1 and CDR2 from the germline V gene are SGHTA and FQGNSA. V lost 1 base to trimming and J lost 5 bases, with 15 bases between them. As DNA, the CDR3 is TGTGCCAGCAGCTTAGGCTATCCGGGTCTCGACGAGCAGTACTTC. Translated: CASSLGYPGLDEQYF.

This sequence joins TRBV5-1 and TRBJ2-7; weak D call: TRBD2 (5 bases). This CDR3 has 13 residues. V was clipped by 3 bases and J by 1 base, with 8 bases between them. Germline loops: CDR1 SGHRS, CDR2 YFSETQ. Here the CDR3 DNA reads TGCGCCAGCAGCTCCGGGGTATCCTACGAGCAGTACTTC. This encodes CASSSGVSYEQYF. Filled out from reference TRBV5-1 and TRBJ2-7, the complete variable domain reads KAGVTQTPRYLIKTRGQQVTLSCSPISGHRSVSWYQQTPGQGLQFLFEYFSETQRNKGNFPGRFSGRQFSNSRSEMNVSTLELGDSALYLCASSSGVSYEQYFGPGTRLTVT.

V is TRBV18 and J is TRBJ2-1; D not resolved. The CDR3 loop spans 14 amino acids. Germline loops: CDR1 KGHSH, CDR2 LQKENI. V lost 0 bases and J 0 bases, leaving 3 bases between the germline ends. The CDR3 coding sequence is TGTGCCAGCTCACCACCTAGCTCCTACAATGAGCAGTTCTTC. It specifies CASSPPSSYNEQFF.

The chain links TRBV5-4 to TRBJ2-2; TRBD2 might be the D (6 bases). Per germline, CDR1 SGHNT and CDR2 YYREEE (reference sequence). The V gene lost 3 bases and the J gene lost 5 bases, with 17 bases spanning the gap. The CDR3 has 16 amino acids. CDR3 amino acids: CASSSKLGTGTGELFF. In DNA form, the CDR3 reads TGTGCCAGCAGCTCCAAACTGGGGACTGGGACCGGGGAGCTGTTTTTT.

The rearrangement uses TRBV6-5 and TRBJ1-2; TRBD1 matches 7 bases. CDR1 and CDR2 from the germline V gene are MNHEY and SVGAGI. The CDR3 runs to 14 residues. Trimming took 7 bases from V and 0 from J; bases not matched to a gene: 5. CDR3 loop: CASTRQGANYGYTF. The CDR3 DNA sequence: TGTGCCAGCACCAGACAGGGAGCTAACTATGGCTACACCTTC.

This clone showed up just once. The rearrangement links TRBV11-2 to TRBJ2-7, with unresolved D. Germline V gene sequence: CDR1 SGHAT, CDR2 FQNNGV. The ends were cut back, 5 bases at V and 3 bases at J, with 5 bases in the middle. The CDR3 loop spans 11 amino acids. The chain's CDR3 is CASSQYYEQYF. The CDR3 DNA sequence: TGTGCCAGCAGCCAGTACTACGAGCAGTACTTC.

This sequence joins TRBV13 and TRBJ2-5; D may be TRBD2 (5 bases). The germline gives CDR1 PRHDT, CDR2 FYEKMQ (reference sequence). V was cut by 4 bases and J by 5 bases, with 11 bases left in between. The CDR3 length is 13 residues. The CDR3 region is CASSSEGRETQYF. The DNA for the CDR3 is TGTGCCAGCAGCTCTGAGGGCCGGGAGACCCAGTACTTC.

The chain links TRBV6-5 to TRBJ1-4; 9 nucleotides line up with TRBD1. Trimming took 6 bases from V and 8 from J; bases not matched to a gene: 10. The CDR3 has 15 amino acids. The germline CDR1 and CDR2 sequences are MNHEY and SVGAGI. The CDR3 nucleotides read TGTGCCAGCAGACCTACAGGGGGCGAGGGCGAAAAACTGTTTTTT. It codes for CASRPTGGEGEKLFF.

CDR3 protein: CASSSQGSSYEQYF. The CDR3 coding sequence is TGTGCCAGCAGCTCACAGGGCAGCTCCTACGAGCAGTACTTC. The V call is TRBV7-9, the J call TRBJ2-7; possible D gene TRBD1, 6 bases. Trimming took off 4 bases at V and 0 bases at J, with 10 bases between the two ends. This CDR3 region has 14 residues. Germline V gene sequence: CDR1 SEHNR, CDR2 FQNEAQ (reference sequence).